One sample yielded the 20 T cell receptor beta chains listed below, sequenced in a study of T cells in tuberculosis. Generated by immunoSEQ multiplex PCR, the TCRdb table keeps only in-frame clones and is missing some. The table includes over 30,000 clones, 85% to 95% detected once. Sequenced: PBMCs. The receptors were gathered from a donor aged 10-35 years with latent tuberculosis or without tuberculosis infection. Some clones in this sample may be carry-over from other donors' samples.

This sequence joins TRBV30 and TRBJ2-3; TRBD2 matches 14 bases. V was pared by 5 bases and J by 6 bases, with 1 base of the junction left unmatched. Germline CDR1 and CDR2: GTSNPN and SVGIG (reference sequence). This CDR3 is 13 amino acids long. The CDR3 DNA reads TGTGCCTGGGGACTAGCGGGAGGCGATACGCAGTATTTT. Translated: CAWGLAGGDTQYF.

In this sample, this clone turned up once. In DNA form, the CDR3 reads TGTGCCACCAGCAGAGATGCGGGTGACCGGGGCGTAGCGGGGCTCACAGATACGCAGTATTTT. Encoded protein: CATSRDAGDRGVAGLTDTQYF. V is TRBV15 and J is TRBJ2-3, with 8 bases lining up with TRBD2. Per the germline V gene, CDR1 is LNHNV and CDR2 is YYDKDF (reference sequence). V dropped 0 bases and J dropped 2; count of bases not matched to a gene: 19. This CDR3 region has 21 residues.

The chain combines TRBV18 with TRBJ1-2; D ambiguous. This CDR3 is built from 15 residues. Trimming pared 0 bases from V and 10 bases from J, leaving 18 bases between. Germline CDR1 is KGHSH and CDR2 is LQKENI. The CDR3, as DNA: TGTGCCAGCTCACCACCGGGATCCCGGGATACGACCTACACCTTC. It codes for CASSPPGSRDTTYTF.

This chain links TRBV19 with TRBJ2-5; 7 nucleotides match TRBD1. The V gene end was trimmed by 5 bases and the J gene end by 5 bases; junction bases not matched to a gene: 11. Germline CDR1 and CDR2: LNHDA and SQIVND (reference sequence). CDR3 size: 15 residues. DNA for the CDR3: TGTGCCAGTAGTTTAGGTTCAGGGGGAGCGGAGACCCAGTACTTC. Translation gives CASSLGSGGAETQYF. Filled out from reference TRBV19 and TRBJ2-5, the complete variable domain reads DGGITQSPKYLFRKEGQNVTLSCEQNLNHDAMYWYRQDPGQGLRLIYYSQIVNDFQKGDIAEGYSVSREKKESFPLTVTSAQKNPTAFYLCASSLGSGGAETQYFGPGTRLLVL.

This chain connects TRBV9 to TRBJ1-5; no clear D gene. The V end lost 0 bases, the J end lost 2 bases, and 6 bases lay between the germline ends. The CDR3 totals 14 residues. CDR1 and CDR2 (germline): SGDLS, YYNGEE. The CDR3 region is CASSVGSGNQPQHF. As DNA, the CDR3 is TGTGCCAGCAGCGTAGGGAGCGGCAATCAGCCCCAGCATTTT.

Here the CDR3 reads CATAGAANYGYTF. The CDR3 DNA reads TGTGCCACCGCAGGGGCAGCTAACTATGGCTACACCTTC. The chain has TRBV7-9 and TRBJ1-2, with a possible D match to TRBD1 (6 bases). The CDR3 is made up of 13 amino acids. Germline loops: CDR1 SEHNR, CDR2 FQNEAQ (reference sequence). Trimming stripped 10 bases from V and 0 bases from J, with 12 bases between.

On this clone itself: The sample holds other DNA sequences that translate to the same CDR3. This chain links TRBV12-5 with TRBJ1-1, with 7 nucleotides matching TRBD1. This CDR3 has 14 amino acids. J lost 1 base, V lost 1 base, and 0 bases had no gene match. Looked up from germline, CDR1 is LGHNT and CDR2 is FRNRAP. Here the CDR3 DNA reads TGTGCTAGTGGTTTGGGACAGGGGAACACTGAAGCTTTCTTT. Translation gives CASGLGQGNTEAFF.

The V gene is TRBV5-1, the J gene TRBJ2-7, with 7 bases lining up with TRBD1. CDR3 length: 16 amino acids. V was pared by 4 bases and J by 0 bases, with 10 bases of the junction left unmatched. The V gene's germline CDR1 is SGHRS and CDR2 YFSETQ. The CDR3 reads CASSPGTDPSSYEQYF. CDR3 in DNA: TGCGCCAGCAGCCCCGGGACAGACCCAAGCTCCTACGAGCAGTACTTC. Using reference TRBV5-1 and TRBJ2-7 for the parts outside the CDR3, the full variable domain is KAGVTQTPRYLIKTRGQQVTLSCSPISGHRSVSWYQQTPGQGLQFLFEYFSETQRNKGNFPGRFSGRQFSNSRSEMNVSTLELGDSALYLCASSPGTDPSSYEQYFGPGTRLTVT.

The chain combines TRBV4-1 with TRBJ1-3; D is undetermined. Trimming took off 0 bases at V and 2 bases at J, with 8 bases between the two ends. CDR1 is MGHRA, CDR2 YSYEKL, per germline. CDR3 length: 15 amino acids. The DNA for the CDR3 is TGCGCCAGCAGCCAAGAATGGCAGGCTGGAAACACCATATATTTT. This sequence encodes CASSQEWQAGNTIYF.

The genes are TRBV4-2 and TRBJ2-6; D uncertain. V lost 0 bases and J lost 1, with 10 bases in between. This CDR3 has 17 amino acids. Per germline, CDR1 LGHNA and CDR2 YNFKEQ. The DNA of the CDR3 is TGTGCCAGCAGCCAAGAATGGCAACCGTCTGGGGCCAACGTCCTGACTTTC. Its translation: CASSQEWQPSGANVLTF.

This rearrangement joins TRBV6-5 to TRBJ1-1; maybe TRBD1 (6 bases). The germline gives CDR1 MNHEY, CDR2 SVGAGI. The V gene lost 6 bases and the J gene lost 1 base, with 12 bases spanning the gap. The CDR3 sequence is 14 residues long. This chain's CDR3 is CASRLGQQNTEAFF. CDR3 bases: TGTGCCAGCAGACTAGGACAGCAGAACACTGAAGCTTTCTTT.

CDR3 residues: CASSLSTGNGYTF. The CDR3 DNA reads TGTGCCAGCAGTTTATCGACAGGGAATGGCTACACCTTC. This chain connects TRBV27 to TRBJ1-2, with 7 bases identical to TRBD1. CDR3 length equals 13 residues. Looked up from germline, CDR1 is MNHEY and CDR2 is SMNVEV (reference sequence). Unmatched junction bases numbered 1, after V lost 0 bases and J lost 6 bases.

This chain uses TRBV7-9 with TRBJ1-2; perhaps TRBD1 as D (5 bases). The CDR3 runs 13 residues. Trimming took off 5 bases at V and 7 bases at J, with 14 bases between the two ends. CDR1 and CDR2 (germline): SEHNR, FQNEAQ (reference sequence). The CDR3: CASSKQGIGGYTF. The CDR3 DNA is TGTGCCAGCAGCAAGCAGGGTATCGGTGGCTACACCTTC.

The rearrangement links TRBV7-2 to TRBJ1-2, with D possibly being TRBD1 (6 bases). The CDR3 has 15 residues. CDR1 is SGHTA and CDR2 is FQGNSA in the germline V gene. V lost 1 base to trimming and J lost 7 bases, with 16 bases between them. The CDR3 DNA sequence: TGTGCCAGCAGCTTAGATAGACAGGCCATAAGTGGCTACACCTTC. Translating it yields CASSLDRQAISGYTF.

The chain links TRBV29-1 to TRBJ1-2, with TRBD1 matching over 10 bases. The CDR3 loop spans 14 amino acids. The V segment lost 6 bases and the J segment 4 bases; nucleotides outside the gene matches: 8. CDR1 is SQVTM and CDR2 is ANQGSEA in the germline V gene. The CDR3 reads CSVLGTGESYGYTF. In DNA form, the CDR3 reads TGCAGCGTCCTCGGGACAGGGGAAAGCTATGGCTACACCTTC.

The CDR3 sequence is CAISPTGTSGDEQYF. The CDR3 nucleotides are TGTGCCATCAGTCCGACGGGGACTAGCGGAGACGAGCAGTACTTC. The chain links TRBV10-3 to TRBJ2-7; 11 bases are a match to TRBD2. The CDR3 runs 15 residues. Germline lookup yields CDR1 ENHRY and CDR2 SYGVKD. The junction had 8 bases not matched to a gene; V was cut back by 5 bases and J by 5 bases.

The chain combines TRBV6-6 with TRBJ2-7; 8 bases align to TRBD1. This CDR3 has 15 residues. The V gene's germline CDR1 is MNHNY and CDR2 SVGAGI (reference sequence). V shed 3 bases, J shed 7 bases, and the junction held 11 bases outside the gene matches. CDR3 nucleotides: TGTGCCAGCAGTTATCCTCCAGGGGGCGTAGAGGAGCAGTACTTC. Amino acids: CASSYPPGGVEEQYF.

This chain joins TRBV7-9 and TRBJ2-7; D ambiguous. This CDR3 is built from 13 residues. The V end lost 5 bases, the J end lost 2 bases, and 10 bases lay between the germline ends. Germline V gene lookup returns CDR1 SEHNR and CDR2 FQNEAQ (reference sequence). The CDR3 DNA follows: TGTGCCAGCAGCCCCTTAAATCCCTACGAGCAGTACTTC. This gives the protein CASSPLNPYEQYF.

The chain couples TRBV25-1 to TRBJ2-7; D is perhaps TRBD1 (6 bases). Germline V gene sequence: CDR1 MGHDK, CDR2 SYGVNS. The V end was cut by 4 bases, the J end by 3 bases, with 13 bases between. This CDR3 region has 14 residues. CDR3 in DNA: TGTGCCAGCAGTGGACAGGTGCCACTCTACGAGCAGTACTTC. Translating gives CASSGQVPLYEQYF.

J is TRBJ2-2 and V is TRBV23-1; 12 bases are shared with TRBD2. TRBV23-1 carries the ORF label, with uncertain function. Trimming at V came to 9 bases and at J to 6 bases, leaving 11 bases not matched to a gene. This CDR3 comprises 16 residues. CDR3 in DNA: TGCGCCAGTCAATTGACTAGCGGGAGAAGGGCCGGGGAGCTGTTTTTT. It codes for CASQLTSGRRAGELFF.